This T cell receptor (beta chain) was recorded in a study of CD8 T cells in Susac syndrome. Trimming took 4 bases from V and 7 from J, leaving 11 bases between them. The length of the CDR3 is 13 residues. Germline CDR1 is MGHDK and CDR2 is SYGVNS. Regarding the study as a whole: As the study acknowledged, the number of individuals in its TCR sequencing and HLA analysis was relatively small.

Reverse transcription of roughly 0.5 to 1 ug RNA was carried out with random hexamers. TCR beta CDR3 was amplified by immunoSEQ multiplex PCR. This amplification extended across 54 Vbeta and 13 Jbeta segments. In TCRdb, the immunoSEQ multiplex PCR reads were re-called with MiXCR into one record per CDR3 protein. The table has approximately 270,000 distinct CDR3 sequences, about 93% seen once. Bulk CD8+ and CD4+ cells came from magnetic negative isolation; CD8+ TEMRA by FACS. As regards this clonotype: Its specificity is not known.

The sequencing input was CD4+ T cells from PBMCs. The clonotype was recovered from a human donor with multiple sclerosis. The gene calls are TRBV25-1 and TRBJ1-5; no clear D. CDR3 loop: CASSGQNLQPQHF. In nucleotides, the CDR3 is TGTGCCAGCAGTGGCCAAAACCTCCAGCCCCAGCATTTT.